Below, 18 T cell receptor beta chains from the same sample are listed, as sequenced in a study of blood T cell repertoires in COVID-19. The table came from immunoSEQ multiplex PCR; TCRdb's copy has only in-frame clones and leaves some out. This sample has around 26,000 clones; around 89% occur once, and the top ten carry about 2.5%. The sequencing sample was made of peripheral blood. These TCRs come from a human donor in a cohort sampled during active COVID-19.

V is TRBV9 and J is TRBJ2-2, with 7 bases fitting TRBD2. Losses at the gene ends were 0 bases for V and 3 bases for J; bases not matched to a gene: 5. Germline CDR1 and CDR2: SGDLS and YYNGEE. The CDR3 runs 16 residues. The CDR3 bases are TGTGCCAGCAGCGTAGTGGAACGGGGGGACACCGGGGAGCTGTTTTTT. It encodes CASSVVERGDTGELFF. The full variable domain, its missing parts supplied by reference TRBV9 and TRBJ2-2, is DSGVTQTPKHLITATGQRVTLRCSPRSGDLSVYWYQQSLDQGLQFLIQYYNGEERAKGNILERFSAQQFPDLHSELNLSSLELGDSALYFCASSVVERGDTGELFFGEGSRLTVL.

V usage is TRBV7-2 and J usage is TRBJ2-7; D might be TRBD2 (6 bases). The germline V gene has CDR1 SGHTA and CDR2 FQGNSA. The CDR3 consists of 15 residues. V lost 2 bases to trimming and J lost 2 bases, with 13 bases between them. The CDR3 nucleotides read TGTGCCAGCAGCTTATCCCAGACTAGGACCTACGAGCAGTACTTC. It codes for CASSLSQTRTYEQYF.

The chain links TRBV12-5 to TRBJ2-5; D remains unclear. V was clipped by 2 bases and J by 4 bases, with 11 bases between them. Germline V gene data show CDR1 as LGHNT and CDR2 as FRNRAP. CDR3 length: 14 residues. In DNA, the CDR3 is TGTGCTAGTGGTTTGACAGAATTCGGAGAGACCCAGTACTTC. It is translated as CASGLTEFGETQYF.

This chain links TRBV5-1 with TRBJ2-5, with D perhaps matching TRBD1 (7 bases). V was trimmed by 9 bases and J by 3 bases, leaving 15 bases between them. The CDR3 totals 13 residues. Germline V gene lookup returns CDR1 SGHRS and CDR2 YFSETQ. CDR3 in amino acids: CATAGQIEETQYF. The CDR3 DNA is TGCGCCACCGCGGGACAGATCGAAGAGACCCAGTACTTC. Drawing the rest from reference TRBV5-1 and TRBJ2-5, the complete variable domain is KAGVTQTPRYLIKTRGQQVTLSCSPISGHRSVSWYQQTPGQGLQFLFEYFSETQRNKGNFPGRFSGRQFSNSRSEMNVSTLELGDSALYLCATAGQIEETQYFGPGTRLLVL.

This clone was recorded a few times. The chain is built from TRBV5-8 and TRBJ1-2; no clear D gene. The V gene's germline CDR1 is SGHTS and CDR2 YDEGEE. The CDR3 length is 13 residues. V was pared by 4 bases and J by 4 bases, with 11 bases between. The chain's CDR3 is CASSPEVRYGYTF. In DNA form, the CDR3 reads TGTGCCAGCAGCCCCGAGGTCCGCTATGGCTACACCTTC. Supplemented by reference TRBV5-8 and TRBJ1-2, the full variable domain reads EAGVTQSPTHLIKTRGQQATLRCSPISGHTSVYWYQQALGLGLQFLLWYDEGEERNRGNFPPRFSGRQFPNYSSELNVNALELEDSALYLCASSPEVRYGYTFGSGTRLTVV.

With respect to this clone: The junction departs from germline at one end; a sequencing error may be responsible. This chain uses TRBV29-1 with TRBJ2-2, with 7 bases aligning to TRBD2. Germline V gene lookup returns CDR1 SQVTM and CDR2 ANQGSEA. The CDR3 has 11 residues. In nucleotides, the CDR3 is TGCAGCGTTGAACGGTGGGGGGGGCTGTTTTTT. This sequence encodes CSVERWGGLFF.

This chain links TRBV7-2 with TRBJ2-3; no reliable D call. Trimming pared 3 bases from V and 2 bases from J, leaving 9 bases between. The CDR3 totals 14 residues. From germline, CDR1 is SGHTA and CDR2 FQGNSA. CDR3 DNA: TGTGCCAGCAGCTTGGCGGAGTCCACAGATACGCAGTATTTT. This gives the protein CASSLAESTDTQYF.

The genes are TRBV11-2 and TRBJ2-7, with 9 positions matching TRBD2. CDR1 and CDR2 (germline): SGHAT, FQNNGV. V was clipped by 3 bases and J by 0 bases; unmatched bases: 3. The CDR3 has 15 amino acids. CDR3 amino acids: CASSFRLAVSYEQYF. Here the CDR3 DNA reads TGTGCCAGCAGCTTTCGACTAGCGGTCTCCTACGAGCAGTACTTC.

The chain employs TRBV7-8 and TRBJ1-1, with a possible D match to TRBD1 (5 bases). Trimming cost V 5 bases and J 4 bases, with 17 bases left between them. CDR3 length: 15 amino acids. The germline V gene encodes CDR1 SGHVS and CDR2 FQNEAQ. CDR3: CASSPWTTSSTEAFF. The CDR3 region has the DNA TGTGCCAGCAGCCCTTGGACAACCAGCTCCACTGAAGCTTTCTTT.

The J gene is TRBJ2-1, the V gene TRBV19; 11 nucleotides line up with TRBD1. With 6 bases clipped from V and 4 bases from J, the junction kept 5 bases outside the gene matches. The germline gives CDR1 LNHDA, CDR2 SQIVND (reference sequence). This CDR3 has 15 residues. CDR3 DNA: TGTGCCAGTAGCCAGGGGACAGGGGGGTACAATGAGCAGTTCTTC. Translating gives CASSQGTGGYNEQFF.

The chain is built from TRBV6-4 and TRBJ2-5, with 9 bases lining up with TRBD2. The CDR3 spans 16 residues. Germline V lookup: CDR1 MRHNA, CDR2 SNTAGT. After removal of 2 bases from V and 4 bases from J, the junction contained 8 bases not matched to a gene. CDR3 DNA sequence: TGTGCCAGCAGTGACGACGTGCGGGGGGGCCGAGAGACCCAGTACTTC. The encoded protein is CASSDDVRGGRETQYF.

This clone was picked up one time. The CDR3 nucleotides are TGTGCCAGTAGTATACAGGCCCTTTTCGGCTACACCTTC. Translating gives CASSIQALFGYTF. This chain links TRBV19 with TRBJ1-2, with D hard to call. Trimming left V 2 bases short and J 8 bases short, with 12 bases between. Germline loops: CDR1 LNHDA, CDR2 SQIVND (reference sequence). This CDR3 is 13 amino acids long.

The V gene is TRBV7-3, the J gene TRBJ2-7, with 10 bases matching TRBD2. J was trimmed by 5 bases and V by 4 bases; bases with no gene match: 8. The CDR3 covers 15 residues. Germline CDR1 SGHTA, CDR2 FQGTGA. The CDR3 DNA is TGTGCCAGCAGCTACGGAGCGGGGGGGCCTGACGAGCAGTACTTC. This codes for CASSYGAGGPDEQYF.

CDR3 in DNA: TGTGCCAGCAGCACCGAAGGTTGGACTAGCTACGAGACCCAGTACTTC. Translating it yields CASSTEGWTSYETQYF. The rearrangement joins TRBV11-2 to TRBJ2-5, with TRBD2 matching 8 bases. The CDR3 consists of 16 residues. From germline, CDR1 is SGHAT and CDR2 FQNNGV. The J segment lost 5 bases and the V segment lost 5 bases, leaving 13 bases of the junction unmatched.

The gene calls are TRBV15 and TRBJ2-7, with D uncertain. V lost 0 bases and J lost 0, with 12 bases in between. CDR1 is LNHNV, CDR2 YYDKDF, per germline (reference sequence). CDR3 length: 16 amino acids. The CDR3 loop is CATSRDGAASSYEQYF. The CDR3 region has the DNA TGTGCCACCAGCAGAGATGGTGCGGCGAGCTCCTACGAGCAGTACTTC.

V usage is TRBV9 and J usage is TRBJ2-1; 9 nucleotides line up with TRBD2. Germline V gene data show CDR1 as SGDLS and CDR2 as YYNGEE. Germline trimming cut 3 bases from V and 4 bases from J; bases unmatched to any gene: 14. The CDR3 totals 18 residues. The CDR3 nucleotides are TGTGCCAGCAGCGCTACCGTTGGGGGGACTAGCCTTTACAATGAGCAGTTCTTC. Its protein product is CASSATVGGTSLYNEQFF.

This chain joins TRBV18 and TRBJ2-2, with 10 bases that match TRBD2. In germline, CDR1 is KGHSH, CDR2 LQKENI. Unmatched junction bases numbered 7, after V lost 1 base and J lost 5 bases. The CDR3 loop spans 17 amino acids. The CDR3, as DNA: TGTGCCAGCTCACCACTTTCCCTAGCGGGAGTAACCGGGGAGCTGTTTTTT. Its protein product is CASSPLSLAGVTGELFF.

V usage is TRBV4-1 and J usage is TRBJ1-2, with D possibly TRBD1 on 5 matching bases. This CDR3 is 15 amino acids long. Germline CDR1 and CDR2: MGHRA and YSYEKL. Trimming shortened V by 2 bases and J by 2 bases, and 12 bases separated the two germline ends. The CDR3 DNA reads TGCGCCAGCAGCCAAATCCTACAGGCCAACTATGGCTACACCTTC. The encoded protein is CASSQILQANYGYTF.